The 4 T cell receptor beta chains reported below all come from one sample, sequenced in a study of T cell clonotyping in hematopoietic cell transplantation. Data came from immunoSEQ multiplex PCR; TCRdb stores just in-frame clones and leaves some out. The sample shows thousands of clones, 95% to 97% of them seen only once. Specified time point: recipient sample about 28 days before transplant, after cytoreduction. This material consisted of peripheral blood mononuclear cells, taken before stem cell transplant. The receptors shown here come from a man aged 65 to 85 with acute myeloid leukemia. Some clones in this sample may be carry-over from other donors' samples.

CDR3 bases: TGTGCCAGCACCTCTAACCGGGGTACCACTGAAGCTTTCTTT. Translation: CASTSNRGTTEAFF. The chain has TRBV11-3 and TRBJ1-1; the D is unclear. V was trimmed by 7 bases and J by 4 bases, leaving 16 bases between them. CDR3 length equals 14 residues. The germline V gene has CDR1 SGHNT and CDR2 YENEEA.

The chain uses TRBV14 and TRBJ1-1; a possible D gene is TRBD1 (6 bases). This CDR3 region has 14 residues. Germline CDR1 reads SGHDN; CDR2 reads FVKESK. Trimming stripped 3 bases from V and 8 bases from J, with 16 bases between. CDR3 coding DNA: TGTGCCAGCAGCCACCTAGACAGGTCTCAGGAAGCTTTCTTT. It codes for CASSHLDRSQEAFF. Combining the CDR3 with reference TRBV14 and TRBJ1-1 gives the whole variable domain EAGVTQFPSHSVIEKGQTVTLRCDPISGHDNLYWYRRVMGKEIKFLLHFVKESKQDESGMPNNRFLAERTGGTYSTLKVQPAELEDSGVYFCASSHLDRSQEAFFGQGTRLTVV.

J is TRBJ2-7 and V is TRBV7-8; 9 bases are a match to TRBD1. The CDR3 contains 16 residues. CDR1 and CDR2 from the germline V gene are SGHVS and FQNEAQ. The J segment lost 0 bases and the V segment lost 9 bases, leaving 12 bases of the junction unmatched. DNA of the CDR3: TGTGCCAGTCGCAGAGAAGGGACAGGGCGCTCCTACGAGCAGTACTTC. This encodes CASRREGTGRSYEQYF. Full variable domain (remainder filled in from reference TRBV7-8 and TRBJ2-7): GAGVSQSPRYKVAKRGQDVALRCDPISGHVSLFWYQQALGQGPEFLTYFQNEAQLDKSGLPSDRFFAERPEGSVSTLKIQRTQQEDSAVYLCASRREGTGRSYEQYFGPGTRLTVT.

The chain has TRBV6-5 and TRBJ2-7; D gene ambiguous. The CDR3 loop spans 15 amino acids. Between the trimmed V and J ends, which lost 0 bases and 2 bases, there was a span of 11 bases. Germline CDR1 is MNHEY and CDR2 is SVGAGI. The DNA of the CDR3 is TGTGCCAGCAGTTACTCGTTCGTCCTTACCTACGAGCAGTACTTC. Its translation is CASSYSFVLTYEQYF.